Listed here are 31 T cell receptor beta chains from one sample, sequenced in a study of beta chain features in type 1 diabetes. The study, taken as a whole, reports: Shortening that was moderate but significant affected the TCRB CDR3s of Type 1 diabetes patients in all four CD4+ subsets.

The antigens these receptors bind are not known. cDNA synthesis used the whole RNA isolate, giving expressed TCRB sequences. Method: immunoSEQ multiplex PCR; TCRdb's copy keeps in-frame clones and lacks some. Of roughly 160,000 clones in the sample, approximately 8% were seen once. Specimen: central memory CD4+ T cells from blood. The receptor set was obtained from a man aged 18 to 35 with type 1 diabetes.

V gene TRBV7-6 combines with J gene TRBJ1-5, with a tentative D call TRBD1 (5 bases). Trimming pared 2 bases from V and 4 bases from J, leaving 12 bases between. Germline V lookup: CDR1 SGHVS, CDR2 FNYEAQ. This CDR3 comprises 15 residues. In DNA, the CDR3 is TGTGCCAGCAGCTTACAATCAGGGCTTAATCAGCCCCAGCATTTT. This sequence encodes CASSLQSGLNQPQHF. The full variable domain, rest sourced from reference TRBV7-6 and TRBJ1-5, is GAGVSQSPRYKVTKRGQDVALRCDPISGHVSLYWYRQALGQGPEFLTYFNYEAQQDKSGLPNDRFSAERPEGSISTLTIQRTEQRDSAMYRCASSLQSGLNQPQHFGDGTRLSIL.

Only a few counts were recorded for this clone. The V call is TRBV29-1, the J call TRBJ1-2, with D possibly TRBD1 on 6 matching bases. The CDR3 spans 12 residues. V was cut by 4 bases and J by 4 bases, with 10 bases left in between. CDR1 is SQVTM, CDR2 ANQGSEA, per germline. CDR3 DNA sequence: TGCAGCGTTGTAGGGACAAGCTATGGCTACACCTTC. Encoded protein: CSVVGTSYGYTF.

This clone was counted between two and nine times. The chain carries TRBV11-2 and TRBJ2-3, with D unclear. Trimming took 5 bases from V and 4 from J, leaving 10 bases between them. Germline CDR1 and CDR2: SGHAT and FQNNGV. CDR3 size: 13 residues. The CDR3 DNA follows: TGTGCCAGCAGCCAAGCCCTCCCAGATACGCAGTATTTT. This sequence encodes CASSQALPDTQYF.

About this clone: This sample also contains other DNA sequences that code for the same CDR3. This chain connects TRBV11-2 to TRBJ2-5; D possibly corresponds to TRBD1 (6 bases). The germline V and J ends were trimmed by 1 base and 2 bases, with 8 bases remaining between them. Germline CDR1 SGHAT, CDR2 FQNNGV. This CDR3 has 14 residues. As DNA, the CDR3 is TGTGCCAGCAGCTTAGTACAGGGTCAAGAGACCCAGTACTTC. Protein: CASSLVQGQETQYF.

This clone was observed a few times. The J gene is TRBJ2-7, the V gene TRBV15; 9 bases map to TRBD2. The CDR3 length is 14 residues. Trimming took 6 bases from V and 1 from J; bases not matched to a gene: 4. The V gene's germline CDR1 is LNHNV and CDR2 YYDKDF (reference sequence). CDR3 DNA: TGTGCCACCAGTCTTAGCGGGAGTTCCTACGAGCAGTACTTC. This gives the protein CATSLSGSSYEQYF. Drawing the rest from reference TRBV15 and TRBJ2-7, the complete variable domain is DAMVIQNPRYQVTQFGKPVTLSCSQTLNHNVMYWYQQKSSQAPKLLFHYYDKDFNNEADTPDNFQSRRPNTSFCFLDIRSPGLGDTAMYLCATSLSGSSYEQYFGPGTRLTVT.

In its sample, this clone was seen a few times. The rearrangement links TRBV6-5 to TRBJ2-7; no firm D call. Germline lookup yields CDR1 MNHEY and CDR2 SVGAGI. This CDR3 is 12 amino acids long. Trimming cost V 4 bases and J 0 bases, with 4 bases left between them. CDR3 sequence: CASSSSSYEQYF. CDR3 nucleotides: TGTGCCAGCAGTTCGAGCTCCTACGAGCAGTACTTC.

This clone was found a few times. CDR3 region: CASSTRLEANEQFF. CDR3 coding DNA: TGTGCCAGCAGCACTCGACTAGAAGCCAATGAGCAGTTCTTC. This chain uses TRBV9 with TRBJ2-1, with D possibly being TRBD2 (6 bases). Deletions cut 4 bases from V and 6 bases from J, with 14 bases between. Germline assignment: CDR1 SGDLS and CDR2 YYNGEE. This CDR3 is built from 14 residues.

The chain couples TRBV30 to TRBJ1-3; possible D gene TRBD1, 6 bases. Germline CDR1 reads GTSNPN; CDR2 reads SVGIG (reference sequence). This CDR3 spans 16 amino acids. The V end was cut by 0 bases, the J end by 4 bases, with 16 bases between. The CDR3 bases are TGTGCCTGGAGTGTCGGCGGGGGCACTTCGGGAAACACCATATATTTT. Its translation is CAWSVGGGTSGNTIYF.

This clone showed up just a few times. The V call is TRBV7-9, the J call TRBJ1-2; D is possibly TRBD1 (6 bases). The CDR3 loop spans 13 amino acids. Germline lookup yields CDR1 SEHNR and CDR2 FQNEAQ (reference sequence). The V end lost 5 bases, the J end lost 4 bases, and 11 bases lay between the germline ends. CDR3 protein: CASSREGVYGYTF. Written as DNA, the CDR3 is TGTGCCAGCAGCCGAGAGGGGGTCTATGGCTACACCTTC.

The rearrangement joins TRBV2 to TRBJ2-1; 14 nucleotides line up with TRBD2. This CDR3 comprises 19 residues. Per germline, CDR1 SNHLY and CDR2 FYNNEI. J was trimmed by 7 bases and V by 6 bases; bases with no gene match: 17. CDR3 loop: CASSLGTSGSSRIWNEQFF. Here the CDR3 DNA reads TGTGCCAGCAGCCTAGGGACTAGCGGGAGCTCCCGGATCTGGAATGAGCAGTTCTTC.

This clone was recorded only once. The chain employs TRBV5-6 and TRBJ1-2; 7 bases are a match to TRBD1. With V trimmed by 8 bases and J by 7 bases, 26 bases remained unmatched. The CDR3 totals 18 residues. In germline, CDR1 is SGHDT, CDR2 YYEEEE. This chain's CDR3 is CASADDKTGRGRHGGYTF. Here the CDR3 DNA reads TGTGCCAGTGCCGACGATAAGACAGGGCGTGGGAGGCATGGTGGCTACACCTTC.

The chain joins TRBV28 to TRBJ2-1, with D maybe TRBD2 (5 bases). Germline V gives CDR1 MDHEN, CDR2 SYDVKM. The CDR3 runs 15 residues. Trimming shortened V by 6 bases and J by 5 bases, and 17 bases separated the two germline ends. In DNA, the CDR3 is TGTGCCAGCAGCCCAGGAGGCTTCCAAAACAATGAGCAGTTCTTC. This gives the protein CASSPGGFQNNEQFF.

This clone turned up a few times. This chain joins TRBV25-1 and TRBJ2-7, with a possible D match to TRBD2 (7 bases). Germline V CDR1 and CDR2: MGHDK, SYGVNS. V was clipped by 2 bases and J by 7 bases, with 24 bases between them. The CDR3 totals 17 residues. The CDR3 bases are TGTGCCAGCAGTGAACCGCCAGGGAGGGGGGGGAAGGGAGAGCAGTACTTC. Amino acid sequence: CASSEPPGRGGKGEQYF.

This clone was picked up a small number of times. The gene calls are TRBV30 and TRBJ1-6; D remains unclear. Germline lookup yields CDR1 GTSNPN and CDR2 SVGIG (reference sequence). V shed 6 bases and J shed 10 bases, with 16 bases lying between them. The CDR3 is 13 amino acids. CDR3 nucleotides: TGTGCCTGCCGTTCGCAGTCTAGATCACCCCTCCACTTT. Translation gives CACRSQSRSPLHF. Using reference TRBV30 and TRBJ1-6 for the parts outside the CDR3, the full variable domain is SQTIHQWPATLVQPVGSPLSLECTVEGTSNPNLYWYRQAAGRGLQLLFYSVGIGQISSEVPQNLSASRPQDRQFILSSKKLLLSDSGFYLCACRSQSRSPLHFGNGTRLTVT.

This chain connects TRBV19 to TRBJ2-4, with 9 bases that match TRBD1. Germline V CDR1 and CDR2: LNHDA, SQIVND (reference sequence). The CDR3 has 14 residues. V shed 7 bases and J 8 bases; nucleotides not matched to a gene: 9. The CDR3: CASKMTGGEDIQYF. CDR3 in DNA: TGTGCCAGTAAAATGACAGGGGGGGAGGACATTCAGTACTTC.

This clone was observed a few times. At one end the junction does not follow the germline gene, possibly because of a read error. The chain is built from TRBV27 and TRBJ2-7; 7 bases are shared with TRBD2. CDR3 length: 16 residues. Germline V CDR1 and CDR2: MNHEY, SMNVEV (reference sequence). The CDR3 protein is CASSLSSLAPSYEQYF. CDR3 nucleotide sequence: TGTGCCAGCAGCTTATCGTCACTAGCGCCGTCCTACGAGCAGTACTTC.

The chain employs TRBV6-4 and TRBJ1-2; 9 bases agree with TRBD1. The CDR3 has 13 amino acids. Germline CDR1 and CDR2: MRHNA and SNTAGT. V shed 7 bases, J shed 6 bases, and the junction held 6 bases outside the gene matches. In DNA, the CDR3 is TGTGCCAGCATCGGACAGGGGAGACATGGCTACACCTTC. Translation gives CASIGQGRHGYTF.

The V gene is TRBV27, the J gene TRBJ2-1; 7 bases match TRBD1. V was clipped by 6 bases and J by 6 bases; unmatched bases: 8. This CDR3 region has 14 residues. Germline V lookup: CDR1 MNHEY, CDR2 SMNVEV (reference sequence). CDR3 sequence: CASSETGVRNEQFF. CDR3 in DNA: TGTGCCAGCAGCGAAACAGGGGTTCGCAATGAGCAGTTCTTC.

This clone was seen more than once but under ten times. A much larger clone differs from this one at a single base, so this may be a read error. The same CDR3 is also encoded by other DNA sequences in this sample. V and J are TRBV29-1 and TRBJ1-2, with 8 bases aligning to TRBD1. The CDR3 contains 12 residues. In germline, CDR1 is SQVTM, CDR2 ANQGSEA. V dropped 4 bases and J dropped 2; count of bases not matched to a gene: 0. The CDR3 loop reads CSVGDRNYGYTF. Written as DNA, the CDR3 is TGCAGCGTTGGGGACAGGAACTATGGCTACACCTTC.

This clone appeared a few times. The chain employs TRBV7-8 and TRBJ1-2, with 7 bases aligning to TRBD1. J was trimmed by 10 bases and V by 1 base; bases with no gene match: 6. The CDR3 runs to 13 residues. The germline CDR1 and CDR2 sequences are SGHVS and FQNEAQ. CDR3 DNA: TGTGCCAGCAGCTTAGGGCAGGGGGAGGACTACACCTTC. As protein: CASSLGQGEDYTF. The full variable domain, with the rest looked up from reference TRBV7-8 and TRBJ1-2, is GAGVSQSPRYKVAKRGQDVALRCDPISGHVSLFWYQQALGQGPEFLTYFQNEAQLDKSGLPSDRFFAERPEGSVSTLKIQRTQQEDSAVYLCASSLGQGEDYTFGSGTRLTVV.

This clone was counted a few times. The chain has TRBV4-3 and TRBJ2-1; 10 bases fit TRBD1. Germline V gives CDR1 LGHNA, CDR2 YSLEER. The CDR3 is 15 residues long. Losses at the gene ends were 4 bases for V and 4 bases for J; bases not matched to a gene: 4. The CDR3 sequence: CASSPGGQGYNEQFF. The DNA of the CDR3 is TGCGCCAGCAGCCCCGGGGGACAGGGGTACAATGAGCAGTTCTTC.

The chain couples TRBV19 to TRBJ1-3; possible D gene TRBD1, 6 bases. The germline V gene encodes CDR1 LNHDA and CDR2 SQIVND (reference sequence). V shed 5 bases and J shed 4 bases, with 12 bases lying between them. The CDR3 runs to 14 residues. The CDR3 loop reads CASSAGEYGNTIYF. In DNA form, the CDR3 reads TGTGCCAGTAGTGCAGGGGAATACGGAAACACCATATATTTT. The full variable domain, its missing parts supplied by reference TRBV19 and TRBJ1-3, is DGGITQSPKYLFRKEGQNVTLSCEQNLNHDAMYWYRQDPGQGLRLIYYSQIVNDFQKGDIAEGYSVSREKKESFPLTVTSAQKNPTAFYLCASSAGEYGNTIYFGEGSWLTVV.

There are a few counts of this clone. V is TRBV10-3 and J is TRBJ1-2, with 9 bases matching TRBD1. Germline V lookup: CDR1 ENHRY, CDR2 SYGVKD. With V trimmed by 6 bases and J by 1 base, 3 bases remained unmatched. The CDR3 consists of 14 residues. CDR3 loop: CAIRGQGLNYGYTF. CDR3 DNA sequence: TGTGCCATCAGAGGACAGGGGCTTAACTATGGCTACACCTTC.

Only one count was recorded for this clone. J is TRBJ2-5 and V is TRBV2; perhaps TRBD2 as D (7 bases). There are 15 residues in the CDR3. In germline, CDR1 is SNHLY, CDR2 FYNNEI. V gave up 4 bases and J gave up 4 bases, with 16 bases separating them. This CDR3 is CASSGRTGGGETQYF. The CDR3, as DNA: TGTGCCAGCAGTGGCCGGACGGGGGGCGGAGAGACCCAGTACTTC.

This clone appeared a few times. The chain couples TRBV4-2 to TRBJ2-2; no definite D call. Germline CDR1 LGHNA, CDR2 YNFKEQ. This CDR3 region has 14 residues. With 4 bases removed from V and 6 bases from J, the gap between germline ends came to 12 bases. CDR3 nucleotides: TGTGCCAGCAGCCTGGATGCGGTTGCCGGGGAGCTGTTTTTT. Protein: CASSLDAVAGELFF.

This clone occurred a few times. V is TRBV30 and J is TRBJ2-7; D possibly corresponds to TRBD2 (5 bases). The CDR3 consists of 15 residues. Germline loops: CDR1 GTSNPN, CDR2 SVGIG (reference sequence). Between the trimmed V and J ends, which lost 2 bases and 3 bases, there was a span of 17 bases. The CDR3 sequence is CAWSPSGVVFYEQYF. In nucleotides, the CDR3 is TGTGCCTGGAGTCCTTCCGGGGTAGTGTTCTACGAGCAGTACTTC. Complete variable domain (other parts from reference TRBV30 and TRBJ2-7): SQTIHQWPATLVQPVGSPLSLECTVEGTSNPNLYWYRQAAGRGLQLLFYSVGIGQISSEVPQNLSASRPQDRQFILSSKKLLLSDSGFYLCAWSPSGVVFYEQYFGPGTRLTVT.

This clone was picked up many times. V usage is TRBV15 and J usage is TRBJ2-1, with TRBD1 identical over 7 bases. The CDR3 is 15 amino acids. Germline trimming cut 1 base from V and 6 bases from J; bases unmatched to any gene: 6. Germline CDR1 and CDR2: LNHNV and YYDKDF (reference sequence). In DNA, the CDR3 is TGTGCCACCAGCAGAGGGGGACGGGACAGCAATGAGCAGTTCTTC. It encodes CATSRGGRDSNEQFF.

This clone was picked up a small number of times. The gene calls are TRBV19 and TRBJ2-1; D might be TRBD1 (5 bases). Per the germline V gene, CDR1 is LNHDA and CDR2 is SQIVND (reference sequence). V lost 9 bases, J lost 1 base, and 13 bases lay in between. The CDR3 is 14 residues long. CDR3 DNA sequence: TGTGCCAGCTCCAGGGTGAGGTCCTACAATGAGCAGTTCTTC. It translates to CASSRVRSYNEQFF.

Remarks on this clone: Other nucleotide sequences in the sample specify the same CDR3. The V gene is TRBV18, the J gene TRBJ2-3; 7 bases map to TRBD2. V was pared by 2 bases and J by 3 bases, with 5 bases of the junction left unmatched. The CDR3 spans 15 residues. Germline CDR1 is KGHSH and CDR2 is LQKENI. CDR3 DNA sequence: TGTGCCAGCTCACCAAGGAGGGAGGGAACAGATACGCAGTATTTT. Translating it yields CASSPRREGTDTQYF.

A few counts support this clone. This chain uses TRBV7-2 with TRBJ1-1; D is unclear. With 4 bases removed from V and 3 bases from J, the gap between germline ends came to 9 bases. The CDR3 contains 13 residues. Per germline, CDR1 SGHTA and CDR2 FQGNSA. The DNA for the CDR3 is TGTGCCAGCAGCTCACTGATGTACACTGAAGCTTTCTTT. Its translation: CASSSLMYTEAFF.

In this sample, this clone turned up a few times. The V gene is TRBV29-1, the J gene TRBJ1-5, with D unclear. The V end was cut by 6 bases, the J end by 6 bases, with 15 bases between. The CDR3 is made up of 13 amino acids. CDR1 is SQVTM, CDR2 ANQGSEA, per germline. In nucleotides, the CDR3 is TGCAGCGTCCTCAAAGGAGACCCTCAGCCCCAGCATTTT. Translation: CSVLKGDPQPQHF.